This TCR beta chain emerged from a study of sequential checkpoint blockade in melanoma. Turning to the study itself: First-line arms were nivolumab then ipilimumab, or the reverse, randomized 1:1. Whole-study findings and limits: About 30 times likelier clinical benefit followed increased tumor T-cell fraction and clonality.

Treatment: randomized to nivolumab then ipilimumab (arm A) or the reverse (arm B). The CDR3 length is 16 residues. The germline V gene has CDR1 SGHNT and CDR2 YENEEA. J gave up 5 bases and V 6 bases, and 10 bases lay outside the gene matches. The table came from immunoSEQ multiplex PCR; TCRdb's copy has only in-frame clones and leaves some out. In the table there are around 4,000 clones, 20% to 25% of which are singletons. This clone is labeled as medium-sized (0.01 to 0.1%). Antigen: not known. V gene TRBV11-3 combines with J gene TRBJ2-2; the match to TRBD1 covers 9 bases. This TCR derives from a human donor with melanoma. The sample in question was tumor tissue (inferred from file names), obtained from a patient given nivolumab and ipilimumab in sequence. CDR3 sequence reads: CASRRPGQGKTGELFF. CDR3 in DNA: TGTGCCAGCAGACGACCGGGACAGGGAAAGACCGGGGAGCTGTTTTTT.